One sample yielded the 18 T cell receptor beta chains listed below, sequenced in a study of T-cell memory formation after mild COVID-19. TCRdb re-analysed the 5' RACE reads in MiXCR, keeping a single row per CDR3 protein. This sample yields 13,000 or so distinct CDR3 sequences, of which more than 12% are seen a single time; roughly 55% belongs to the top ten. Sequencing input: PBMCs or a T cell subset sorted from them (not recorded which). These receptors all stem from a man aged 18 to 29 who had mild COVID-19 (a few samples of this study predate the infection). Cell type and time point are not known.

The chain links TRBV5-1 to TRBJ1-6; a possible D gene is TRBD1 (5 bases). CDR3 length: 15 amino acids. The germline V gene has CDR1 SGHRS and CDR2 YFSETQ. The ends were cut back, 0 bases at V and 6 bases at J, with 10 bases in the middle. The CDR3, as DNA: TGCGCCAGCAGCTTGGATTTGGGGGGTAATTCACCCCTCCACTTT. It yields the protein CASSLDLGGNSPLHF.

The table lists this clonotype with a few counts. The chain combines TRBV10-1 with TRBJ2-7; 7 bases map to TRBD1. The CDR3 length is 15 residues. J was trimmed by 2 bases and V by 6 bases; bases with no gene match: 10. Germline CDR1 is WNHNN and CDR2 is SYGVQD (reference sequence). CDR3 loop: CASSNPLGQPYEQYF. CDR3 nucleotide sequence: TGCGCCAGCAGCAACCCTTTGGGACAGCCCTACGAGCAGTACTTC.

This clonotype was seen many times. The rearrangement uses TRBV7-9 and TRBJ2-4; TRBD1 agrees at 7 bases. The CDR3 is 16 residues long. V shed 5 bases and J 0 bases; nucleotides not matched to a gene: 7. CDR1 SEHNR and CDR2 FQNEAQ come from the germline V gene (reference sequence). The CDR3 protein is CASSGDRTLAKNIQYF. Written as DNA, the CDR3 is TGTGCCAGCAGCGGGGACAGAACCTTAGCCAAAAACATTCAGTACTTC.

This clonotype was observed many times. The chain recombines TRBV20-1 with TRBJ1-4; the D is unclear. Trimming pared 3 bases from V and 11 bases from J, leaving 16 bases between. The CDR3 runs to 13 residues. CDR1 and CDR2 (germline): DFQATT, SNEGSKA (reference sequence). The CDR3: CSASDVRSRKLFF. The CDR3 nucleotides are TGCAGTGCTAGTGATGTCCGCTCACGGAAACTGTTTTTT.

This clonotype has ten or more counts. The V call is TRBV6-2 or TRBV6-3, the J call TRBJ1-1; D unclear. The CDR3 runs 12 residues. CDR1 is MNHEY, CDR2 SVGEGT, per germline. Trimming pared 2 bases from V and 2 bases from J, leaving 3 bases between. The CDR3 reads CASSYRNTEAFF. The DNA for the CDR3 is TGTGCCAGCAGTTACAGAAACACTGAAGCTTTCTTT.

This clonotype has a handful of counts. The chain has TRBV7-3 and TRBJ2-2; the D is unclear. Trimming pared 2 bases from V and 0 bases from J, leaving 7 bases between. Germline V gene data show CDR1 as SGHTA and CDR2 as FQGTGA. The CDR3 consists of 15 residues. The CDR3 DNA is TGTGCCAGCAGCTTATTCGGACCGAACACCGGGGAGCTGTTTTTT. Residues: CASSLFGPNTGELFF. Based on the CDR3 plus reference TRBV7-3 and TRBJ2-2, the full variable domain is GAGVSQTPSNKVTEKGKYVELRCDPISGHTALYWYRQSLGQGPEFLIYFQGTGAADDSGLPNDRFFAVRPEGSVSTLKIQRTERGDSAVYLCASSLFGPNTGELFFGEGSRLTVL.

V is TRBV23-1 and J is TRBJ2-2; D not resolved. TRBV23-1 is sorted into the ORF group, with uncertain function. Trimming took 4 bases from V and 1 from J, leaving 7 bases between them. The CDR3 spans 14 residues. This chain's CDR3 is CASSPTWNTGELFF. CDR3 sequence (DNA): TGCGCCAGCAGTCCTACTTGGAACACCGGGGAGCTGTTTTTT.

This clonotype showed up many times. V gene TRBV18 combines with J gene TRBJ2-7, with 7 nucleotides matching TRBD2. The CDR3 has 14 residues. V shed 6 bases, J shed 5 bases, and the junction held 10 bases outside the gene matches. The germline CDR1 and CDR2 sequences are KGHSH and LQKENI. Written as DNA, the CDR3 is TGTGCCAGCTCCTGGAAGGGAGGGGCAGACGAGCAGTACTTC. Translated, it gives CASSWKGGADEQYF.

This clonotype was picked up many times. The chain has TRBV11-2 and TRBJ2-7; weak D call: TRBD2 (5 bases). Trimming took 1 base from V and 0 from J, leaving 13 bases between them. CDR3 length: 16 residues. Germline CDR1 is SGHAT and CDR2 is FQNNGV. CDR3 amino acids: CASSLGRRWLSYEQYF. CDR3 bases: TGTGCCAGCAGCTTAGGGAGGCGGTGGCTCTCCTACGAGCAGTACTTC.

This sequence joins TRBV7-6 and TRBJ2-1; D is possibly TRBD1 (5 bases). There are 18 residues in the CDR3. V lost 1 base and J lost 0, with 16 bases in between. From germline, CDR1 is SGHVS and CDR2 FNYEAQ. DNA of the CDR3: TGTGCCAGCAGCTTAGGAGGACATGGGCTCGACTCCTACAATGAGCAGTTCTTC. As protein: CASSLGGHGLDSYNEQFF.

This clonotype was seen at least ten times. V is TRBV18 and J is TRBJ2-1, with D uncertain. The V gene lost 6 bases and the J gene lost 7 bases, with 7 bases spanning the gap. CDR3 length: 11 residues. CDR1 KGHSH and CDR2 LQKENI come from the germline V gene. The CDR3 loop reads CASSQENEQFF. CDR3 nucleotides: TGTGCCAGCTCGCAAGAGAATGAGCAGTTCTTC.

The sample holds many counts of this clonotype. V usage is TRBV4-3 and J usage is TRBJ1-1, with 9 bases matching TRBD1. The CDR3 contains 14 residues. Unmatched junction bases numbered 10, after V lost 3 bases and J lost 11 bases. Germline V CDR1 and CDR2: LGHNA, YSLEER. In DNA form, the CDR3 reads TGCGCCAGCAGCCAGAGACAGGGGGTGCTGAGCGCTTTCTTT. Protein: CASSQRQGVLSAFF.

The chain joins TRBV2 to TRBJ1-6; a possible D gene is TRBD1 (5 bases). This CDR3 has 14 residues. The V end lost 11 bases, the J end lost 4 bases, and 15 bases lay between the germline ends. Germline V CDR1 and CDR2: SNHLY, FYNNEI. As DNA, the CDR3 is TGTGCCGGACGGGACGGACGGTATAATTCACCCCTCCACTTT. Encoded protein: CAGRDGRYNSPLHF.

In its sample, this clonotype was seen many times. J is TRBJ2-7 and V is TRBV5-1; TRBD2 is a possible D gene (6 bases). The CDR3 has 15 residues. Germline assignment: CDR1 SGHRS and CDR2 YFSETQ. Between the trimmed V and J ends, which lost 0 bases and 5 bases, there was a span of 15 bases. In DNA, the CDR3 is TGCGCCAGCAGCTTGGGGCGGGGATACGCTAACGAGCAGTACTTC. Amino acid sequence: CASSLGRGYANEQYF.

Ten or more counts support this clonotype. J is TRBJ1-5 and V is TRBV4-3, with D possibly matching TRBD1 (6 bases). Trimming left V 0 bases short and J 4 bases short, with 13 bases between. The CDR3 runs to 16 residues. Looked up from germline, CDR1 is LGHNA and CDR2 is YSLEER. The CDR3 protein is CASSQDHPGANQPQHF. The CDR3 nucleotides are TGCGCCAGCAGCCAAGATCACCCAGGGGCAAATCAGCCCCAGCATTTT.

This clonotype was recorded a few times. The V gene is TRBV12-3 or TRBV12-4, the J gene TRBJ1-4; D remains ambiguous. The CDR3 loop spans 15 amino acids. The ends were cut back, 5 bases at V and 8 bases at J, with 18 bases in the middle. The CDR3 nucleotides read TGTGCCAGCAGTCGCCGGCCAGGTTTGGACGAAAAACTGTTTTTT. This encodes CASSRRPGLDEKLFF.

Sample share makes this clonotype medium-sized. J is TRBJ2-3 and V is TRBV4-2, with D tentatively TRBD2 (5 bases). CDR1 LGHNA and CDR2 YNFKEQ come from the germline V gene. V was pared by 4 bases and J by 6 bases, with 14 bases between. This CDR3 contains 14 residues. The CDR3: CASSPRPGFDTQYF. As DNA, the CDR3 is TGTGCCAGCAGCCCCCGGCCGGGGTTCGATACGCAGTATTTT.

The chain has TRBV27 and TRBJ2-3; D possibly corresponds to TRBD1 (5 bases). Germline V gene lookup returns CDR1 MNHEY and CDR2 SMNVEV (reference sequence). Deletions cut 3 bases from V and 2 bases from J, with 12 bases between. The CDR3 covers 15 residues. DNA of the CDR3: TGTGCCAGCAGTTTGGAAGGGGCCCTCACAGATACGCAGTATTTT. It codes for CASSLEGALTDTQYF.